A selection of T cell receptor beta chains follows, all from one sample in a study of blood T cell repertoires in COVID-19. This table comes from immunoSEQ multiplex PCR, and its TCRdb copy is limited to in-frame clones, with some not included. The sample holds approximately 100,000 clones, roughly nine tenths seen once. Specimen: peripheral blood. The receptors here all came from a man between 60 and 75 years old with acute or convalescent COVID-19. Each CDR3 is given with its conserved first and last residue. Fields, in order: D gene, clone size, V gene, J gene, CDR3 protein, CDR3 DNA. A D gene is named only where the DNA matches it firmly. Not all rows give a size; the values are once, few, many and, for expanded clones, a class.

-,few,TRBV11-2,TRBJ2-2,CASSRRGNTGELFF,TGTGCCAGCAGCCGCAGGGGGAACACCGGGGAGCTGTTTTTT
-,-,TRBV10-2,TRBJ1-2,CASNAGNYGYTF,TGCGCCAGCAACGCAGGAAACTATGGCTACACCTTC
-,-,TRBV28,TRBJ2-6,CASRRRPGGANVLTF,TGTGCCAGCAGGCGGCGGCCCGGCGGGGCCAACGTCCTGACTTTC
-,-,TRBV6-9,TRBJ2-3,CASSRITTENAGRPTDTQYF,TGTGCCAGCAGTCGTATAACTACTGAGAATGCTGGCCGCCCGACAGATACGCAGTATTTT
-,-,TRBV28,TRBJ2-3,CASSPRLGGTDTQYF,TGTGCCAGCAGTCCGCGACTAGGAGGCACAGATACGCAGTATTTT
-,-,TRBV24-1,TRBJ1-2,CATSDVNYGYTF,TGTGCCACCAGTGATGTAAACTATGGCTACACCTTC
TRBD1,-,TRBV10-3,TRBJ1-5,CATRAQGGQPQHF,TGTGCCACTAGGGCCCAGGGGGGTCAGCCCCAGCATTTT
TRBD1,-,TRBV20-1,TRBJ2-3,CSASKPGQVSTDTQYF,TGCAGTGCTAGTAAACCGGGACAGGTTAGCACAGATACGCAGTATTTT
-,once,TRBV6-5,TRBJ1-1,CASSYSQEGYTEAFF,TGTGCCAGCAGTTACTCACAGGAAGGGTACACTGAAGCTTTCTTT
-,-,TRBV5-1,TRBJ1-2,CASSFTIAYLDSYGYTF,TGCGCCAGCAGCTTCACGATTGCCTATCTGGACAGCTATGGCTACACCTTC
-,once,TRBV5-6,TRBJ2-2,CASSFSREGTGELFF,TGTGCCAGCAGCTTTTCCCGGGAAGGGACCGGGGAGCTGTTTTTT
-,-,TRBV27,TRBJ2-2,CASSPRGDLTGELFF,TGTGCCAGCAGCCCTCGGGGAGACCTCACCGGGGAGCTGTTTTTT
-,medium-sized,TRBV18,TRBJ1-4,CASSPVGGANEKLFF,TGTGCCAGCTCACCAGTGGGGGGGGCTAATGAAAAACTGTTTTTT
-,-,TRBV11-3,TRBJ2-3,CASSPTRGTDTQYF,TGTGCCAGCAGCCCGACTAGGGGCACAGATACGCAGTATTTT
TRBD1,-,TRBV30,TRBJ1-6,CACLARDREDSPLHF,TGTGCCTGCCTAGCCCGGGACAGGGAGGATTCACCCCTCCACTTT
TRBD1,-,TRBV10-2,TRBJ2-3,CASSETPRTGNTQYF,TGCGCCAGCAGTGAGACACCCCGGACAGGGAATACGCAGTATTTT
TRBD2,-,TRBV10-2,TRBJ2-3,CASGPSGRSDTQYF,TGCGCCAGCGGTCCTAGCGGGAGATCAGATACGCAGTATTTT
-,-,TRBV28,TRBJ1-2,CASSSTTVNYGYTF,TGTGCCAGCAGTTCTACGACAGTCAACTATGGCTACACCTTC
-,-,TRBV5-1,TRBJ2-2,CASSLGDFGRELFF,TGCGCCAGCAGCTTAGGGGACTTCGGGAGGGAGCTGTTTTTT
-,-,TRBV5-8,TRBJ1-2,CASWGDRRNYGYTF,TGTGCCAGTTGGGGAGACAGGAGGAACTATGGCTACACCTTC
-,-,TRBV5-1,TRBJ1-5,CASSPGAGNQPQHF,TGCGCCAGCAGCCCAGGGGCAGGGAATCAGCCCCAGCATTTT
-,-,TRBV28,TRBJ1-1,CASITSTGWGEAFF,TGTGCCAGCATTACTAGCACGGGGTGGGGTGAAGCTTTCTTT
-,once,TRBV11-3,TRBJ2-5,CASSLSGREETQYF,TGTGCCAGCAGCTTATCCGGGCGGGAAGAGACCCAGTACTTC
TRBD2,few,TRBV29-1,TRBJ2-7,CSVEIGLAGASEQYF,TGCAGCGTTGAAATCGGGCTAGCGGGAGCTTCCGAGCAGTACTTC
-,-,TRBV5-1,TRBJ1-2,CASSLEGDYGYTF,TGCGCCAGCAGCTTGGAAGGAGACTATGGCTACACCTTC
-,-,TRBV11-2,TRBJ1-1,CASSLVGGEAFF,TGTGCCAGCAGCTTAGTAGGGGGTGAAGCTTTCTTT
TRBD1,-,TRBV9,TRBJ2-4,CASSPWDRAAKNIQYF,TGTGCCAGCAGCCCGTGGGACAGGGCGGCCAAAAACATTCAGTACTTC
-,-,TRBV2,TRBJ2-5,CASSDLDFLQETQYF,TGTGCCAGCAGTGATCTTGACTTTTTACAAGAGACCCAGTACTTC
-,-,TRBV5-1,TRBJ1-2,CASSSVTGSYGYTF,TGCGCCAGCAGCTCGGTAACAGGGAGCTATGGCTACACCTTC
-,-,TRBV2,TRBJ1-3,CASTLGGGIGNTIYF,TGTGCCAGCACTCTAGGGGGAGGGATTGGAAACACCATATATTTT
-,-,TRBV12-3/TRBV12-4,TRBJ1-6,CASSLLTGSPLHF,TGTGCCAGCAGTTTACTGACGGGTTCACCCCTCCACTTT
-,-,TRBV19,TRBJ2-2,CASSIEGGRNTGELFF,TGTGCCAGTAGTATAGAGGGGGGGCGCAACACCGGGGAGCTGTTTTTT
TRBD2,-,TRBV27,TRBJ2-1,CASAVVGGRPYNEQFF,TGTGCCAGTGCCGTGGTCGGCGGGAGGCCCTACAATGAGCAGTTCTTC
TRBD1,-,TRBV3-1/TRBV3-2,TRBJ1-5,CASSRTGSNQPQHF,TGTGCCAGCAGCCGGACAGGGAGCAATCAGCCCCAGCATTTT
-,-,TRBV11-3,TRBJ1-4,CASSPGVVGEKLFF,TGTGCCAGCAGCCCGGGGGTGGTTGGTGAAAAACTGTTTTTT
-,-,TRBV7-2,TRBJ1-4,CASSLGSGQRGEKLFF,TGTGCCAGCAGCTTAGGATCCGGACAGAGAGGGGAAAAACTGTTTTTT
-,-,TRBV19,TRBJ1-2,CASSIGEGGDYGYTF,TGTGCCAGTAGTATTGGGGAGGGGGGCGACTATGGCTACACCTTC
-,-,TRBV5-6,TRBJ1-1,CASSLAVQFTEAFF,TGTGCCAGCAGCTTGGCCGTGCAGTTCACTGAAGCTTTCTTT
-,once,TRBV3-1/TRBV3-2,TRBJ1-4,CASRGRVANEKLFF,TGTGCCAGCAGGGGGAGGGTGGCTAATGAAAAACTGTTTTTT
-,-,TRBV7-6,TRBJ2-1,CASSLAGARDYNEQFF,TGTGCCAGCAGCTTAGCGGGGGCTAGGGACTACAATGAGCAGTTCTTC
-,-,TRBV27,TRBJ1-5,CASSSVGGHQPQHF,TGTGCCAGCAGTTCAGTGGGGGGACATCAGCCCCAGCATTTT
TRBD1,-,TRBV19,TRBJ1-6,CASSTLTGQGNSPLHF,TGTGCCAGTAGTACCCTAACCGGACAGGGTAATTCACCCCTCCACTTT
TRBD1,-,TRBV19,TRBJ2-3,CASSPSTGGTDTQYF,TGTGCCAGTAGTCCGTCGACAGGGGGCACAGATACGCAGTATTTT
TRBD1,once,TRBV28,TRBJ1-5,CASLTGTGINQPQHF,TGTGCCAGCCTGACCGGGACAGGTATTAATCAGCCCCAGCATTTT
-,-,TRBV2,TRBJ1-5,CASNPGGNQPQHF,TGTGCCAGCAACCCAGGGGGCAATCAGCCCCAGCATTTT
TRBD1,-,TRBV19,TRBJ1-1,CASSTLTGGFTEAFF,TGTGCCAGTAGTACTTTGACAGGGGGCTTCACTGAAGCTTTCTTT
TRBD1,-,TRBV6-5,TRBJ1-2,CASSYLRDRGRKGYTF,TGTGCCAGCAGCTACCTCCGGGACAGGGGGCGAAAGGGCTACACCTTC
TRBD2,-,TRBV27,TRBJ2-5,CASSPLGGIGETQYF,TGTGCCAGCAGTCCCCTCGGGGGGATTGGGGAGACCCAGTACTTC
TRBD1,-,TRBV5-1,TRBJ2-2,CASSYQQGLRTGELFF,TGCGCCAGCAGCTACCAACAGGGGTTAAGGACCGGGGAGCTGTTTTTT
-,-,TRBV7-9,TRBJ2-5,CASSPKGGGETQYF,TGTGCCAGCAGCCCCAAAGGAGGTGGAGAGACCCAGTACTTC
TRBD2,-,TRBV7-3,TRBJ2-2,CASSRTGGAANTGELFF,TGTGCCAGCAGCCGCACCGGGGGGGCCGCGAACACCGGGGAGCTGTTTTTT
TRBD1,-,TRBV24-1,TRBJ2-1,CATGTGRSIRSYNEQFF,TGTGCCACGGGGACAGGGCGCAGTATTAGGTCCTACAATGAGCAGTTCTTC
TRBD1,-,TRBV6-5,TRBJ2-6,CASRGQGRYVLTF,TGTGCCAGCAGGGGACAGGGGAGGTACGTCCTGACTTTC
-,-,TRBV28,TRBJ1-1,CASSFGQGRGNTEAFF,TGTGCCAGCAGTTTTGGGCAGGGTCGTGGAAACACTGAAGCTTTCTTT
-,once,TRBV29-1,TRBJ1-1,CSVEADKAFF,TGCAGCGTTGAAGCCGACAAGGCTTTCTTT